Listed here are 19 T cell receptor beta chains from one sample, sequenced in a study of shared clonotypes between healthy human individuals. This table comes from immunoSEQ multiplex PCR, and its TCRdb copy is limited to in-frame clones, with some not included. Among 2.3 million or so clones listed, 93% were seen once. The sample was naive CD4+ T cells from PBMCs. Indicated subset: CD45RA+ positively selected. These receptors originate from a man aged 18 to 30 in good health. Some clones in this sample may be carry-over from other donors' samples.

Comment on this clone: The sample has other DNA sequences that encode this CDR3 too. The chain uses TRBV19 and TRBJ2-7, with 9 bases that match TRBD2. V was clipped by 8 bases and J by 0 bases; unmatched bases: 5. The CDR3 spans 14 residues. Germline V CDR1 and CDR2: LNHDA, SQIVND (reference sequence). The CDR3: CASRRTSDSYEQYF. CDR3 DNA sequence: TGTGCCAGTCGTCGGACTAGCGACTCCTACGAGCAGTACTTC.

This sequence joins TRBV6-1 and TRBJ1-4, with 7 bases identical to TRBD1. The CDR3 runs to 14 residues. V lost 7 bases, J lost 3 bases, and 5 bases stayed unmatched. CDR1 MNHNS and CDR2 SASEGT come from the germline V gene. CDR3 DNA: TGTGCCAGCACCCGCGGGACAGCTAATGAAAAACTGTTTTTT. Translated, it gives CASTRGTANEKLFF.

Concerning this clone itself: Other nucleotide sequences from this sample produce the same CDR3. This sequence joins TRBV27 and TRBJ1-2; D is unclear. The CDR3 totals 13 residues. V lost 6 bases and J lost 2, with 10 bases in between. CDR1 and CDR2 from the germline V gene are MNHEY and SMNVEV (reference sequence). The CDR3 DNA sequence: TGTGCCAGCAGCCGGACCGGGAACTATGGCTACACCTTC. Amino acids: CASSRTGNYGYTF.

The chain uses TRBV7-3 and TRBJ1-1, with 7 nucleotides matching TRBD1. This CDR3 comprises 17 residues. CDR1 is SGHTA, CDR2 FQGTGA, per germline. V dropped 1 base and J dropped 4; count of bases not matched to a gene: 12. CDR3 sequence reads: CASSLNPPGRGATEAFF. The CDR3 region has the DNA TGTGCCAGCAGCTTAAACCCCCCGGGCAGGGGGGCCACTGAAGCTTTCTTT.

V usage is TRBV4-2 and J usage is TRBJ2-5; D call uncertain. The V gene's germline CDR1 is LGHNA and CDR2 YNFKEQ. The CDR3 loop spans 14 amino acids. The ends were cut back, 3 bases at V and 2 bases at J, with 10 bases in the middle. The CDR3: CASSHGSRQETQYF. CDR3 DNA: TGTGCCAGCAGCCACGGTTCCAGACAAGAGACCCAGTACTTC.

This clone has only one observation. The chain employs TRBV28 and TRBJ2-7, with D possibly being TRBD1 (5 bases). The V end was cut by 2 bases, the J end by 9 bases, with 11 bases between. CDR3 length equals 12 residues. Per the germline V gene, CDR1 is MDHEN and CDR2 is SYDVKM. CDR3 residues: CASSLQGLGQYF. The CDR3, as DNA: TGTGCCAGCAGTTTACAGGGCTTGGGGCAGTACTTC.

The chain links TRBV2 to TRBJ1-4, with D uncertain. The CDR3 length is 17 residues. V shed 3 bases and J shed 0 bases, with 14 bases lying between them. From germline, CDR1 is SNHLY and CDR2 FYNNEI. The CDR3 spells CASSEWQIITTNEKLFF. DNA for the CDR3: TGTGCCAGCAGTGAGTGGCAGATTATCACAACTAATGAAAAACTGTTTTTT.

The chain uses TRBV4-1 and TRBJ1-5; D unresolved. This CDR3 spans 18 amino acids. The germline gives CDR1 MGHRA, CDR2 YSYEKL. Trimming cost V 0 bases and J 0 bases, with 15 bases left between them. The chain's CDR3 is CASSQDPDGRYSNQPQHF. DNA for the CDR3: TGCGCCAGCAGCCAAGATCCGGACGGACGCTATAGCAATCAGCCCCAGCATTTT.

The chain employs TRBV7-9 and TRBJ1-1, with 8 bases lining up with TRBD1. This CDR3 region has 15 residues. The V and J ends lost 4 bases and 4 bases, in that order; junction bases with no gene match: 8. CDR1 is SEHNR, CDR2 FQNEAQ, per germline (reference sequence). The CDR3 nucleotides are TGTGCCAGCAGCTCGAGACAGGGGTACGGCACTGAAGCTTTCTTT. Translating it yields CASSSRQGYGTEAFF.

The J gene is TRBJ1-1, the V gene TRBV28; D gene unclear. The germline CDR1 and CDR2 sequences are MDHEN and SYDVKM. This CDR3 is built from 14 residues. Trimming removed 1 base at V and 4 bases at J, with 10 bases between. CDR3 sequence reads: CASSLSGSATEAFF. For the CDR3, the DNA is TGTGCCAGCAGTTTATCCGGGTCGGCCACTGAAGCTTTCTTT.

The CDR3 sequence: CASSPVASGAYEQYF. The CDR3 DNA follows: TGTGCCAGCAGCCCTGTGGCTAGCGGCGCCTACGAGCAGTACTTC. The J gene is TRBJ2-7, the V gene TRBV7-9; the match to TRBD2 covers 7 bases. Looked up from germline, CDR1 is SEHNR and CDR2 is FQNEAQ (reference sequence). The CDR3 is 15 residues long. The ends lost 5 bases at V and 2 bases at J; junction bases unmatched: 9.

The rearrangement uses TRBV30 and TRBJ1-1, with D perhaps TRBD1 (5 bases). Deletions cut 4 bases from V and 5 bases from J, with 14 bases between. CDR1 is GTSNPN, CDR2 SVGIG, per germline (reference sequence). The length of the CDR3 is 13 residues. The CDR3 reads CAWTGTSKTEAFF. For the CDR3, the DNA is TGTGCCTGGACCGGGACGTCAAAGACTGAAGCTTTCTTT.

The chain is built from TRBV7-3 and TRBJ2-5, with 9 bases matching TRBD2. With 4 bases clipped from V and 2 bases from J, the junction kept 5 bases outside the gene matches. CDR3 length: 15 amino acids. Germline CDR1 SGHTA, CDR2 FQGTGA. CDR3: CASSWLAGPQETQYF. CDR3 DNA: TGTGCCAGCAGCTGGCTAGCGGGGCCGCAAGAGACCCAGTACTTC.

The chain combines TRBV28 with TRBJ2-7; perhaps TRBD1 as D (6 bases). The CDR3 covers 12 residues. V shed 5 bases and J shed 3 bases, with 8 bases lying between them. Germline CDR1 and CDR2: MDHEN and SYDVKM. CDR3 DNA sequence: TGTGCCAGCAGTGGGGACATCTACGAGCAGTACTTC. Its protein is CASSGDIYEQYF.

Notes on this clone: This specimen includes other DNA sequences encoding the same CDR3. This rearrangement joins TRBV30 to TRBJ1-6; D gene unclear. This CDR3 spans 11 amino acids. Germline-derived CDR1 and CDR2 are GTSNPN and SVGIG (reference sequence). The V gene lost 5 bases and the J gene lost 7 bases, with 6 bases spanning the gap. The CDR3 loop is CAWDSNSPLHF. CDR3 DNA sequence: TGTGCCTGGGACTCGAATTCACCCCTCCACTTT.

The rearrangement uses TRBV2 and TRBJ2-7; TRBD1 is a possible D gene (5 bases). The length of the CDR3 is 14 residues. CDR1 and CDR2 (germline): SNHLY, FYNNEI. Trimming took off 4 bases at V and 3 bases at J, with 13 bases between the two ends. This chain's CDR3 is CASSAEWQGYEQYF. The CDR3 DNA reads as TGTGCCAGCAGTGCGGAGTGGCAGGGCTACGAGCAGTACTTC. Supplemented by reference TRBV2 and TRBJ2-7, the full variable domain reads EPEVTQTPSHQVTQMGQEVILRCVPISNHLYFYWYRQILGQKVEFLVSFYNNEISEKSEIFDDQFSVERPDGSNFTLKIRSTKLEDSAMYFCASSAEWQGYEQYFGPGTRLTVT.

The V and J genes are TRBV2 and TRBJ2-3; tentatively, D is TRBD2 (6 bases). CDR1 is SNHLY, CDR2 FYNNEI, per germline. V was clipped by 3 bases and J by 0 bases, with 10 bases between them. The CDR3 has 15 residues. CDR3 nucleotide sequence: TGTGCCAGCAGTGAGGCTAGCGTTAGCACAGATACGCAGTATTTT. Amino acids: CASSEASVSTDTQYF. The whole variable domain, filled in from reference TRBV2 and TRBJ2-3, reads EPEVTQTPSHQVTQMGQEVILRCVPISNHLYFYWYRQILGQKVEFLVSFYNNEISEKSEIFDDQFSVERPDGSNFTLKIRSTKLEDSAMYFCASSEASVSTDTQYFGPGTRLTVL.

V gene TRBV11-3 combines with J gene TRBJ1-5; possible D gene TRBD1, 5 bases. V lost 5 bases to trimming and J lost 0 bases, with 20 bases between them. Germline V gene data show CDR1 as SGHNT and CDR2 as YENEEA. The CDR3 has 18 residues. The CDR3 region is CASSPSRYRDCSNQPQHF. CDR3 bases: TGTGCCAGCAGCCCGAGCCGATACCGGGACTGTAGCAATCAGCCCCAGCATTTT.

The gene calls are TRBV25-1 and TRBJ1-1; 8 bases agree with TRBD1. Trimming cost V 3 bases and J 3 bases; bases outside gene matches: 9. The germline V gene encodes CDR1 MGHDK and CDR2 SYGVNS. The CDR3 sequence is 16 residues long. DNA for the CDR3: TGTGCCAGCAGTGACATCGGGCCGGGACAGGACACTGAAGCTTTCTTT. This encodes CASSDIGPGQDTEAFF.